This T cell receptor beta chain was identified during a study of cytomegalovirus exposure and HLA in healthy donors. Findings and limits, study-wide: Researchers reported that a few CMV-associated chains were confirmed in vitro as CMV antigen-specific. Productive status was seen about 90% or about 30% of the time for most TCR beta V segments in an earlier analysis.

Comments on this clone: Antigen unknown.

The primer mix had 60 Vbeta and 13 Jbeta primers. Some clones are missing from TCRdb's copy, which holds only in-frame ones; the method was immunoSEQ multiplex PCR. The sample contains some 60,000 clones, about 80% of which appear only once. V lost 3 bases and J 2 bases, leaving 7 bases between the germline ends. This CDR3 has 13 amino acids. The germline gives CDR1 MDHEN, CDR2 SYDVKM. Sequenced material: PBMCs. The clonotype comes from a middle-aged woman in good health and CMV-seronegative. The chain recombines TRBV28 with TRBJ1-2, with D uncertain. CDR3 sequence (DNA): TGTGCCAGCAGTTTGGGCCCGAACTATGGCTACACCTTC. Translation: CASSLGPNYGYTF.